A selection of T cell receptor beta chains follows, all from one sample in a study of blood T cell repertoires in COVID-19. Sequencing was performed with immunoSEQ multiplex PCR; in TCRdb, only in-frame clones are kept and a portion is missing. The sample includes 110,000 to 150,000 clones, 80% to 90% of them seen just once. Sequenced sample: peripheral blood. All receptors derive from an older woman with active COVID-19. CDR3s include the opening cysteine and the closing phenylalanine or tryptophan. A D gene is named only where the DNA matches it firmly. A clone size is listed for some rows: how often the clone was seen (once, few, many), or a class if it is expanded.

d_gene	abundance	j_gene	v_gene	CDR3aa	CDR3nt
TRBD1	-	TRBJ2-7	TRBV7-8	CASSLAQKTGGAYEQYF	TGTGCCAGCAGCTTAGCCCAAAAGACAGGGGGCGCCTACGAGCAGTACTTC
-	-	TRBJ1-5	TRBV27	CASSLLALENQPQHF	TGTGCCAGCAGTTTATTGGCCCTCGAAAATCAGCCCCAGCATTTT
-	-	TRBJ2-1	TRBV29-1	CSVEGRGSGYNEQFF	TGCAGCGTTGAGGGTAGGGGGAGTGGGTACAATGAGCAGTTCTTC
-	-	TRBJ1-5	TRBV21-1	CASSAPGGACNQPQHF	TGTGCCAGCAGCGCCCCCGGCGGGGCCTGCAATCAGCCCCAGCATTTT
TRBD2	-	TRBJ2-7	TRBV3-1/TRBV3-2	CASSQVFLADPYEQYF	TGTGCCAGCAGCCAAGTATTCCTAGCGGACCCCTACGAGCAGTACTTC
-	-	TRBJ2-1	TRBV4-1	CASSQGQVDNEQFF	TGCGCCAGCAGCCAAGGACAGGTTGACAATGAGCAGTTCTTC
TRBD2	-	TRBJ2-7	TRBV5-4	CASSLEPLAGGEQYF	TGTGCCAGCAGCTTGGAACCCCTAGCGGGAGGCGAGCAGTACTTC
-	-	TRBJ2-7	TRBV28	CASSYWPSGNRPYEQYF	TGTGCCAGCAGTTACTGGCCATCTGGGAACAGGCCCTACGAGCAGTACTTC
TRBD1	-	TRBJ1-2	TRBV11-1	CASSSTGERGYTF	TGTGCCAGCAGCTCTACAGGGGAGCGTGGCTACACCTTC
TRBD1	-	TRBJ2-7	TRBV11-2	CASSPGQGTTYEQYF	TGTGCCAGCAGCCCCGGACAGGGGACTACCTACGAGCAGTACTTC
-	-	TRBJ2-1	TRBV11-1	CASSLTPGDYNEQFF	TGTGCCAGCAGCTTGACCCCGGGGGACTACAATGAGCAGTTCTTC
TRBD1	-	TRBJ1-2	TRBV6-2/TRBV6-3	CASSDPGQGIYGYTF	TGTGCCAGCAGTGACCCGGGACAGGGGATCTATGGCTACACCTTC
TRBD1	-	TRBJ2-5	TRBV5-1	CASSLGTGSQETQYF	TGCGCCAGCAGCTTGGGGACAGGGTCGCAAGAGACCCAGTACTTC
TRBD1	-	TRBJ1-5	TRBV3-1/TRBV3-2	CASSLGSDRGNQPQHF	TGTGCCAGCAGCCTCGGATCGGACAGGGGCAATCAGCCCCAGCATTTT
-	-	TRBJ1-2	TRBV6-5	CASTENYGYTF	TGTGCCAGCACAGAAAACTATGGCTACACCTTC
-	-	TRBJ1-3	TRBV15	CATSRDGGFGGNTIYF	TGTGCCACCAGCAGAGATGGGGGGTTTGGTGGAAACACCATATATTTT
TRBD1	-	TRBJ2-1	TRBV29-1	CSVGDRGYNEQFF	TGCAGCGTTGGTGACAGGGGATACAATGAGCAGTTCTTC
TRBD2	-	TRBJ2-7	TRBV27	CASRYSGTRSYEQYF	TGTGCCAGCAGATACTCCGGGACTAGATCCTACGAGCAGTACTTC
-	-	TRBJ1-2	TRBV28	CASHPAGIDGYTF	TGTGCCAGCCACCCTGCGGGGATTGACGGCTACACCTTC
-	-	TRBJ2-5	TRBV7-9	CASSLADRAGETQYF	TGTGCCAGCAGCTTAGCCGACAGGGCGGGGGAGACCCAGTACTTC
-	few	TRBJ1-2	TRBV7-2	CASSLQDGYGYTF	TGTGCCAGCAGCTTACAGGATGGCTATGGCTACACCTTC
-	-	TRBJ1-2	TRBV29-1	CSVESRTGNGYTF	TGCAGCGTTGAAAGTCGGACGGGAAATGGCTACACCTTC
TRBD1	-	TRBJ2-3	TRBV5-6	CASSYRGTGVTDTQYF	TGTGCCAGCAGCTATAGGGGGACAGGGGTCACAGATACGCAGTATTTT
-	-	TRBJ2-1	TRBV29-1	CSVEVASYNEQFF	TGCAGCGTTGAAGTAGCGTCGTACAATGAGCAGTTCTTC
TRBD1	-	TRBJ2-1	TRBV24-1	CATSLTGSPSYNEQFF	TGTGCCACCAGCCTGACAGGGTCCCCCTCCTACAATGAGCAGTTCTTC
-	-	TRBJ1-1	TRBV6-6	CASSDLRGNTEAFF	TGTGCCAGCAGTGATCTCAGGGGGAACACTGAAGCTTTCTTT
-	-	TRBJ2-5	TRBV29-1	CSVGLVLAETQYF	TGCAGCGTTGGACTAGTGTTAGCAGAGACCCAGTACTTC
-	-	TRBJ2-3	TRBV2	CASSEQGTSTDTQYF	TGTGCCAGCAGTGAACAGGGGACGAGCACAGATACGCAGTATTTT
-	few	TRBJ1-3	TRBV18	CASSPRGSSGNTIYF	TGTGCCAGCTCACCACGAGGTAGCTCTGGAAACACCATATATTTT